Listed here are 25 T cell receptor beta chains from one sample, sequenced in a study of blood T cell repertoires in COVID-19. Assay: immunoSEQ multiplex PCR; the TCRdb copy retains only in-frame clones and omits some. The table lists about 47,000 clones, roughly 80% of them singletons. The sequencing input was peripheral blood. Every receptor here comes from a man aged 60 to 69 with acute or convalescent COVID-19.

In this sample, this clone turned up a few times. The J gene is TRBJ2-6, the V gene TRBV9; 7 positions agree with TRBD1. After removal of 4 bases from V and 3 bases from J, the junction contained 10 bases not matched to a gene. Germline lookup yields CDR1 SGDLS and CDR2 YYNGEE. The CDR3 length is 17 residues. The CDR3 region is CASSPPTRGSGANVLTF. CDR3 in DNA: TGTGCCAGCAGCCCTCCCACCAGGGGGAGTGGGGCCAACGTCCTGACTTTC.

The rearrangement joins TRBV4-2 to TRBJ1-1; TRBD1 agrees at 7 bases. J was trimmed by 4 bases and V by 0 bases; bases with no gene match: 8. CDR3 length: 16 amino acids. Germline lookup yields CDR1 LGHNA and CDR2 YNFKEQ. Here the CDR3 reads CASSQEVGQGGTEAFF. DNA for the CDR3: TGTGCCAGCAGCCAAGAGGTAGGCCAGGGGGGCACTGAAGCTTTCTTT.

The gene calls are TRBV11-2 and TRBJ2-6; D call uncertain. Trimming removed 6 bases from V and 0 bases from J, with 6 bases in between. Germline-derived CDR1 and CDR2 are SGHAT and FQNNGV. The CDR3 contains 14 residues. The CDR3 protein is CASRINSGANVLTF. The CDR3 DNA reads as TGTGCCAGCAGAATAAACTCTGGGGCCAACGTCCTGACTTTC.

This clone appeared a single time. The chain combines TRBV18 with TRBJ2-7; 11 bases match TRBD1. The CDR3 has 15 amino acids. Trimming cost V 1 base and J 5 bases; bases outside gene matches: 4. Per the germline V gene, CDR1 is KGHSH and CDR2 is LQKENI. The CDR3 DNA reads TGTGCCAGCTCACCACTGGGACAGGGGGGGCACGAGCAGTACTTC. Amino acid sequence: CASSPLGQGGHEQYF. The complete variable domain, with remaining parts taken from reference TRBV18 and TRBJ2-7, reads NAGVMQNPRHLVRRRGQEARLRCSPMKGHSHVYWYRQLPEEGLKFMVYLQKENIIDESGMPKERFSAEFPKEGPSILRIQQVVRGDSAAYFCASSPLGQGGHEQYFGPGTRLTVT.

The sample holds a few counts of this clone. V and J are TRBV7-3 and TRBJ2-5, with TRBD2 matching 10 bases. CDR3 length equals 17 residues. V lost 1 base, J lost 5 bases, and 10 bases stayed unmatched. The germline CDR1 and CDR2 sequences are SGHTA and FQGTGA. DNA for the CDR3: TGTGCCAGCAGCTTAATGGGTAGCGGGGGGTTTGGCGAGACCCAGTACTTC. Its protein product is CASSLMGSGGFGETQYF.

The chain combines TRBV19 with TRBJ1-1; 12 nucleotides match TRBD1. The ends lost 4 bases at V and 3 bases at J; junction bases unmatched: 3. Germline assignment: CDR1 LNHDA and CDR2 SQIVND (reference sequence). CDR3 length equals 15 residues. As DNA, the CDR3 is TGTGCCAGTAGTAGGGGACAGGGGGCATACACTGAAGCTTTCTTT. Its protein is CASSRGQGAYTEAFF.

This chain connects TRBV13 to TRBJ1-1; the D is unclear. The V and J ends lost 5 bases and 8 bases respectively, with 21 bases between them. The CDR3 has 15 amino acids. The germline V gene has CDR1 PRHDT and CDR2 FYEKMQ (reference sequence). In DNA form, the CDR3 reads TGTGCCAGCAGCCGCCGGTCGCAGGCCGGGAGGGAAGCTTTCTTT. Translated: CASSRRSQAGREAFF.

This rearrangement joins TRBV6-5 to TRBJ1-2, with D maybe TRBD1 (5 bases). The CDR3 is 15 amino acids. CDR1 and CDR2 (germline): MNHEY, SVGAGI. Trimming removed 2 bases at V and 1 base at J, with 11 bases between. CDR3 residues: CASSYNTQDNYGYTF. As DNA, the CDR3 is TGTGCCAGCAGTTACAATACACAGGATAACTATGGCTACACCTTC.

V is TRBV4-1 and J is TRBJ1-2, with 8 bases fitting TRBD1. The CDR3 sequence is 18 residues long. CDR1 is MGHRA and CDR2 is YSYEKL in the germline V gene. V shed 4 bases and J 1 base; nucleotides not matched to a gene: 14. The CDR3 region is CASSLAVRDRRRNYGYTF. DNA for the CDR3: TGCGCCAGCAGCCTTGCGGTCCGGGACAGGAGACGTAACTATGGCTACACCTTC.

This chain's CDR3 is CASSQDVAVNTEAFF. Here the CDR3 DNA reads TGCGCCAGCAGCCAAGATGTGGCAGTTAACACTGAAGCTTTCTTT. This chain uses TRBV4-1 with TRBJ1-1; D uncertain. CDR3 size: 15 residues. The germline gives CDR1 MGHRA, CDR2 YSYEKL. Trimming removed 0 bases from V and 2 bases from J, with 10 bases in between.

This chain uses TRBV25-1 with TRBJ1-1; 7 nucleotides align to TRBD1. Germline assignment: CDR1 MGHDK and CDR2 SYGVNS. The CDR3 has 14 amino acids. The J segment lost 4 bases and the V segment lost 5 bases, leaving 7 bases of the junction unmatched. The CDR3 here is CASSPQGVSTEAFF. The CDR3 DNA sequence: TGTGCCAGCAGTCCCCAGGGGGTTAGCACTGAAGCTTTCTTT.

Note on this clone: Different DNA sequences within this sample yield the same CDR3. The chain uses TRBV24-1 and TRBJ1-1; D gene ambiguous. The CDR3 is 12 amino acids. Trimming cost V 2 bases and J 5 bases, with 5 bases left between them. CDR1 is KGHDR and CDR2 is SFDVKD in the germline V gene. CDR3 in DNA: TGTGCCACCAGTGATTCAGGAACTGAAGCTTTCTTT. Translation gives CATSDSGTEAFF.

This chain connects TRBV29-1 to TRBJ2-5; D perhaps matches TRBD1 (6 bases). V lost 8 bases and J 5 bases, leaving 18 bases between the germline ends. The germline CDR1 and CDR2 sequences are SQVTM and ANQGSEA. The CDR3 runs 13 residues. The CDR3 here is CSLRDTPRETQYF. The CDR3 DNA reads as TGCAGCCTCCGGGACACTCCAAGGGAGACCCAGTACTTC.

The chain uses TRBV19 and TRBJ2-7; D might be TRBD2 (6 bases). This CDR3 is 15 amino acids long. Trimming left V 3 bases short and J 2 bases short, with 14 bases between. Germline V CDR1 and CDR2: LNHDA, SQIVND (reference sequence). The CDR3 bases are TGTGCCAGTAGTATGGTTTCGGGGGTGCCCTACGAGCAGTACTTC. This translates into CASSMVSGVPYEQYF.

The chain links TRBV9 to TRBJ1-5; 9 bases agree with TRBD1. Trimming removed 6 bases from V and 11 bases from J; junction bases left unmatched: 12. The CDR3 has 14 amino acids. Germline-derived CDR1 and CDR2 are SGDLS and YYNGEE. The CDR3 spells CASNPGTGSMAQHF. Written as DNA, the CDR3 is TGTGCCAGCAACCCGGGGACAGGGTCCATGGCCCAGCATTTT.

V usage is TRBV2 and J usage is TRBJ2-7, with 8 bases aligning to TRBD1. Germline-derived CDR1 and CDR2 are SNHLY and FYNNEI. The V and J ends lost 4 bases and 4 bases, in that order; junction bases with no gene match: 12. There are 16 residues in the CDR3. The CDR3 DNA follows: TGTGCCAGCAGTGGCGGACAGGGCCGAGCTGGGTACGAGCAGTACTTC. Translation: CASSGGQGRAGYEQYF.

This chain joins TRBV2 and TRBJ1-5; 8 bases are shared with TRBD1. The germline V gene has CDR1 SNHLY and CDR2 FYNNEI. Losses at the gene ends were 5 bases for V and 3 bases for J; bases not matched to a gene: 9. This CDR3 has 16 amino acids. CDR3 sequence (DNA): TGTGCCAGCAGTCGTCGAGACAGGGGTTCCAATCAGCCCCAGCATTTT. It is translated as CASSRRDRGSNQPQHF.

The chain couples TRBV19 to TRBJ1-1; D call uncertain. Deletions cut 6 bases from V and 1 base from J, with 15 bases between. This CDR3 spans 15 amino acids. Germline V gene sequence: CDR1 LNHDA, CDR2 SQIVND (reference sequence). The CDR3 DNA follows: TGTGCCAGTAGACCCCCCGGGAGGGAGAACACTGAAGCTTTCTTT. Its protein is CASRPPGRENTEAFF.

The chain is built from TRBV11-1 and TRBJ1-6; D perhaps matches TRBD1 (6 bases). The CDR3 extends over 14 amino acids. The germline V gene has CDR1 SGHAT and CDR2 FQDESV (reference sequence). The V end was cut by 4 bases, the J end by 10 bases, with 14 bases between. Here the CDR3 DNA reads TGTGCCAGCAGCTCGAGGCAGGGGTACTCACCCCTCCACTTT. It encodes CASSSRQGYSPLHF.

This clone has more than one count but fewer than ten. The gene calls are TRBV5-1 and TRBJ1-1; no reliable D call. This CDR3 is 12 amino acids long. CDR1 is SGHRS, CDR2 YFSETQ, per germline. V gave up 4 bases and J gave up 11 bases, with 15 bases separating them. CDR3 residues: CASSPGGWEAFF. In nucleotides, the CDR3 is TGCGCCAGCAGCCCCGGAGGGTGGGAGGCTTTCTTT.

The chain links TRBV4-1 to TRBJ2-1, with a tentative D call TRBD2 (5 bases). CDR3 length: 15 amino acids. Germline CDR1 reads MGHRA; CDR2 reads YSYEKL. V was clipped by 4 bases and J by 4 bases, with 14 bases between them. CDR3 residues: CASSPQRLYYNEQFF. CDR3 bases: TGCGCCAGCAGCCCGCAGCGGCTCTATTACAATGAGCAGTTCTTC.

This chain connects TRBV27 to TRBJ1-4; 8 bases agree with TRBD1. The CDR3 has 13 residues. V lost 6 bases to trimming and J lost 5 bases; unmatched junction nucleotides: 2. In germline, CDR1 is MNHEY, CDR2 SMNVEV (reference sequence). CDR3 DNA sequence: TGTGCCAGCAGAAGGACAGGGAATGAAAAACTGTTTTTT. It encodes CASRRTGNEKLFF.

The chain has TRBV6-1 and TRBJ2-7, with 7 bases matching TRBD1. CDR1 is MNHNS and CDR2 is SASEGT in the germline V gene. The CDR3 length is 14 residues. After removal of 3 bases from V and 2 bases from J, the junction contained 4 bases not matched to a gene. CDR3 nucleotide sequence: TGTGCCAGCAGTGACCACAGGGGAACCTACGAGCAGTACTTC. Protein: CASSDHRGTYEQYF.

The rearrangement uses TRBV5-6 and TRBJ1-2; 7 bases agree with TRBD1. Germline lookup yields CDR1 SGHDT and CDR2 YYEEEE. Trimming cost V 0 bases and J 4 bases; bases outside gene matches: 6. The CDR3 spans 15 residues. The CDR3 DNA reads TGTGCCAGCAGCTTGGCGCCGGGACAGACCTATGGCTACACCTTC. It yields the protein CASSLAPGQTYGYTF.

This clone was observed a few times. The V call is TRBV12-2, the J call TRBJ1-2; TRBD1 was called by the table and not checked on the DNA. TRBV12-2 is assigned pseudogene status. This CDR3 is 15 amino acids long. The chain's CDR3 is CASRPSPGGFRRYTF. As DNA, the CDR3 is TGTGCAAGTCGCCCGTCCCCAGGGGGCTTCCGTCGTTACACCTTC.